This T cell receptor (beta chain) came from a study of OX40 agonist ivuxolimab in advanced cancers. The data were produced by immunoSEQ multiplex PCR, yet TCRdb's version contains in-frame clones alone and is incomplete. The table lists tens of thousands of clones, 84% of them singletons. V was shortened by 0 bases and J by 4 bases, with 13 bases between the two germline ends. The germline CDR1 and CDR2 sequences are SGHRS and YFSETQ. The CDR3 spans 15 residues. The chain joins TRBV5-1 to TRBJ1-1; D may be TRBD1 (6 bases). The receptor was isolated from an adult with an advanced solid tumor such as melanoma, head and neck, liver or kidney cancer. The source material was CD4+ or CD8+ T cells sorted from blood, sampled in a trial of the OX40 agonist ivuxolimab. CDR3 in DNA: TGCGCCAGCAGCTTGGGGGCAGGGGTCGGCACTGAAGCTTTCTTT. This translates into CASSLGAGVGTEAFF.